This entry concerns a single TCR beta chain. Its antigen is still unknown. The repertoire was sequenced with immunoSEQ multiplex PCR; TCRdb's copy has only in-frame clones and lacks some. The data show tens of thousands of clones, approximately 90% seen once. The data derive from a study of T cell responses to AZD1222 COVID-19 vaccine. Study conclusions and caveats: An increase in Spike-specific TCR breadth and depth was observed after two AZD1222 doses. Sampling captured repertoires only after the peak T cell response. Spike-spanning, vaccine-associated CD4 TCRs were dominant at 160-218 and 743-854. Nearly half of spike-specific TCRs reportedly go after variant regions that carry no mutations.

Germline CDR1 and CDR2: SGHAT and FQNNGV. The CDR3 runs 15 residues. V shed 1 base and J shed 6 bases, with 14 bases lying between them. The clonotype originates from an adult in good health. Material: peripheral blood, obtained on day 0 of AZD1222 vaccination. The chain has TRBV11-2 and TRBJ2-3, with unresolved D. The CDR3: CASSLGSGDWDTQYF. For the CDR3, the DNA is TGTGCCAGCAGCTTAGGATCGGGTGACTGGGATACGCAGTATTTT.